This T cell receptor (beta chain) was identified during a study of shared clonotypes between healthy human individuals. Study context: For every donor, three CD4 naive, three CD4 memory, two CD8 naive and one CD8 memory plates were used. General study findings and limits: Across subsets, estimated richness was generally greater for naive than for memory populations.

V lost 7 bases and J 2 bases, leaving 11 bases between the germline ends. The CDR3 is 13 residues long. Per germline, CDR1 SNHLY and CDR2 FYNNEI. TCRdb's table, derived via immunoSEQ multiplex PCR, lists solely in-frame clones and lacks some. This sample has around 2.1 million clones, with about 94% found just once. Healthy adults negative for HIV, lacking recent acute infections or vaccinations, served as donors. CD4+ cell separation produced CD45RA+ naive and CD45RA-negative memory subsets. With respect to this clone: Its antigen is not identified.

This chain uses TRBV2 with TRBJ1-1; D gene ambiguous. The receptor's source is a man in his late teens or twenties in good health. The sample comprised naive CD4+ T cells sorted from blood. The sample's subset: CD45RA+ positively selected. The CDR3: CASKGIDNTEAFF. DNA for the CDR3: TGTGCCAGCAAAGGGATAGATAACACTGAAGCTTTCTTT.